The TCR beta chain under discussion was sequenced for a study of cytomegalovirus exposure and HLA in healthy donors. Notes on the study in general: The study flagged some 180 TCR beta chains as cytomegalovirus-associated. The authors confirmed in vitro that a few CMV-associated chains were specific for CMV antigens. As was reported, the classifier diagnosed cytomegalovirus status with high specificity and sensitivity.

The CDR3 extends over 13 amino acids. CDR1 and CDR2 from the germline V gene are GTSNPN and SVGIG (reference sequence). Libraries were prepared by immunoSEQ multiplex PCR; TCRdb keeps only in-frame clonotypes and omits some of them. The sample has roughly 240,000 clones, 87% seen once. In regard to this clone: Its antigen is as yet unknown. At one end, the junction sequence differs from germline, possibly due to a read error.

The donors belonged to the roughly 120-subject validation cohort, separate from the approximately 670-subject first cohort. The sequenced sample consisted of PBMCs. This sequence originates from a man aged 18 to 29 in good health and CMV-seronegative. V and J are TRBV30 and TRBJ1-5, with D hard to call. CDR3 coding DNA: TGTGCGTGGACGAGCCTTAGCAATCAGCCCCAGCATTTT. It translates to CAWTSLSNQPQHF.